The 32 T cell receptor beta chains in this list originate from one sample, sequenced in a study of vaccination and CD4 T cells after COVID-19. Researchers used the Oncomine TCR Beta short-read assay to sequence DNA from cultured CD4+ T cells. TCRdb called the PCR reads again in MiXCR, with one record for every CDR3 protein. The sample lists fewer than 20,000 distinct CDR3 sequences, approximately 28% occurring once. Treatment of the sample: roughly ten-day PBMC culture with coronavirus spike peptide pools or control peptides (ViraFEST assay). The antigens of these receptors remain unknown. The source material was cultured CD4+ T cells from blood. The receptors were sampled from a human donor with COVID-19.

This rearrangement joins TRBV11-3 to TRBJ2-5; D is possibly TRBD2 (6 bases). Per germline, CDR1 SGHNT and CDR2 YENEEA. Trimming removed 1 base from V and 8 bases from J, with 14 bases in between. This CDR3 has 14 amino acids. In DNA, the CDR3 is TGTGCCAGCAGCTTAGTAGCGGCCTCCCGCACCCAGTACTTC. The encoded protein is CASSLVAASRTQYF.

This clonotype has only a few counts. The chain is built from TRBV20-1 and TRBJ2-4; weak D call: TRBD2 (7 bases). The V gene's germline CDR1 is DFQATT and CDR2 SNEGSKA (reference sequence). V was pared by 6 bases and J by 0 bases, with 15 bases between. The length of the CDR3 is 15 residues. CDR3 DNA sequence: TGCAGTGCAATCGGGGGGCGGGAAGCCAAAAACATTCAGTACTTC. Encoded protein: CSAIGGREAKNIQYF.

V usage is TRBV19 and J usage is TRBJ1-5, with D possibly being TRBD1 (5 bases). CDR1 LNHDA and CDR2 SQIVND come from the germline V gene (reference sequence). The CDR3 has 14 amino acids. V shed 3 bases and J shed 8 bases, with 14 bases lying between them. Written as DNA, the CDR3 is TGTGCCAGTAGTATTAGCGGGGCCGGGGAGCCCCAGCATTTT. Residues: CASSISGAGEPQHF.

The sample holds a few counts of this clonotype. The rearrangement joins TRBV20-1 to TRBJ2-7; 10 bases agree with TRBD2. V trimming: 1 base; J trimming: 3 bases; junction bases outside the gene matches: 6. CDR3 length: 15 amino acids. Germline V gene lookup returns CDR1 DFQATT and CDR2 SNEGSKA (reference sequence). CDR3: CSARGTSGQIYEQYF. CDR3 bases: TGCAGTGCTAGAGGGACTAGCGGACAAATCTACGAGCAGTACTTC.

The CDR3 loop is CASGLKPNQETQYF. The CDR3 DNA reads as TGTGCTAGTGGTTTGAAACCCAACCAAGAGACCCAGTACTTC. The V and J genes are TRBV12-5 and TRBJ2-5, with D unresolved. Between the trimmed V and J ends, which lost 2 bases and 0 bases, there was a span of 7 bases. This CDR3 contains 14 residues. Germline V CDR1 and CDR2: LGHNT, FRNRAP.

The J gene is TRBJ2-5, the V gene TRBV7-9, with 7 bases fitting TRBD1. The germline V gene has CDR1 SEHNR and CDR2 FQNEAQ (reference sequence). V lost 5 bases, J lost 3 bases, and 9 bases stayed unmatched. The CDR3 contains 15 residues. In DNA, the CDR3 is TGTGCCAGCAGCCGGCCCGGGACAGTCGAAGAGACCCAGTACTTC. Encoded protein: CASSRPGTVEETQYF.

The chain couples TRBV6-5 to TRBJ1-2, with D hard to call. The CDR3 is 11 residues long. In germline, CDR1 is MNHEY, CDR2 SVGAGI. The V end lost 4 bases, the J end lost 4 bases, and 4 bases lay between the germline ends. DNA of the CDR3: TGTGCCAGCAGTTCATCCTATGGCTACACCTTC. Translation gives CASSSSYGYTF.

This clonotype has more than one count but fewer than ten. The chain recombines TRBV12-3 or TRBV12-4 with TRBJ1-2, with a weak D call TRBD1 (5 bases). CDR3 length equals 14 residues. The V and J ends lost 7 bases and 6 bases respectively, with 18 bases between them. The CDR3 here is CASIRSGAVDGYTF. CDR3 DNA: TGTGCCAGCATCCGGAGTGGGGCCGTCGATGGCTACACCTTC.

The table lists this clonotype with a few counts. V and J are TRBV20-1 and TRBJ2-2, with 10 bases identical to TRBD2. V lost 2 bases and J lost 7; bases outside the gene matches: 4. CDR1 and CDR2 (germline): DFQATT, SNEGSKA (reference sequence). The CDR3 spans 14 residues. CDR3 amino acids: CSARLAGDHGELFF. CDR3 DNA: TGCAGTGCTAGACTAGCGGGGGATCACGGGGAGCTGTTTTTT.

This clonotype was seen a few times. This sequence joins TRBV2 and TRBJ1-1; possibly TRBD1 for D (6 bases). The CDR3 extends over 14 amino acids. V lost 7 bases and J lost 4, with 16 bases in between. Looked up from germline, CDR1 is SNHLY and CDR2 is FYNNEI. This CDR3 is CASTRHQGGTEAFF. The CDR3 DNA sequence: TGTGCCAGCACCCGACATCAAGGGGGCACTGAAGCTTTCTTT.

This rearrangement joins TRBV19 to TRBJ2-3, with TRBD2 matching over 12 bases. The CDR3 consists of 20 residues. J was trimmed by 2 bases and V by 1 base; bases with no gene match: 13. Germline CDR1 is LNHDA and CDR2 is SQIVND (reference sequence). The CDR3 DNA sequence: TGTGCCAGTAGTATAGCCCCTAGCGGGGGGGCTAAGATCCTCACAGATACGCAGTATTTT. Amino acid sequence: CASSIAPSGGAKILTDTQYF.

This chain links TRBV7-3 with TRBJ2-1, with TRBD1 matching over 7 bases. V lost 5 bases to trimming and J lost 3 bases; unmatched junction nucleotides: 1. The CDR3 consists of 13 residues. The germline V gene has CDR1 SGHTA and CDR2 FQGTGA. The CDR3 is CASSPGGYNEQFF. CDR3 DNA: TGTGCCAGCAGCCCAGGGGGCTACAATGAGCAGTTCTTC.

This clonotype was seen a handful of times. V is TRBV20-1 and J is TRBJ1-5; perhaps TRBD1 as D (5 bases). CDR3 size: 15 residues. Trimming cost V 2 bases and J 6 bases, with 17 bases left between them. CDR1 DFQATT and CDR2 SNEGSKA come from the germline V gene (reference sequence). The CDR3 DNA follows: TGCAGTGCTAGATCAACAGGTATCATCGGTCAGCCCCAGCATTTT. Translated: CSARSTGIIGQPQHF.

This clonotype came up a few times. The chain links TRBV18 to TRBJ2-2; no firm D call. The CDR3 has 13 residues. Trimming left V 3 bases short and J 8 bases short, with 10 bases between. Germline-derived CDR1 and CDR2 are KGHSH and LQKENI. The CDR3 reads CASSPAPGGELFF. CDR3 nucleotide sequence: TGTGCCAGCTCACCGGCCCCTGGTGGGGAGCTGTTTTTT.

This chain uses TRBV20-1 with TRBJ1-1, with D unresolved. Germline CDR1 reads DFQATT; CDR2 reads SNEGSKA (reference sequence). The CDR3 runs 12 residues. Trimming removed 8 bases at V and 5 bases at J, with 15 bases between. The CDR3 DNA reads TGCAGTACTACTCCCGGGAAAACTGAAGCTTTCTTT. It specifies CSTTPGKTEAFF.

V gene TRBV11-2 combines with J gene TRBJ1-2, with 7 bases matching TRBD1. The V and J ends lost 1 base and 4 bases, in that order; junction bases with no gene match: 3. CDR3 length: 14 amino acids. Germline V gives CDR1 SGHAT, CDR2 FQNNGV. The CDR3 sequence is CASSLGQGSYGYTF. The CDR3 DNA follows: TGTGCCAGCAGCTTAGGACAGGGAAGCTATGGCTACACCTTC.

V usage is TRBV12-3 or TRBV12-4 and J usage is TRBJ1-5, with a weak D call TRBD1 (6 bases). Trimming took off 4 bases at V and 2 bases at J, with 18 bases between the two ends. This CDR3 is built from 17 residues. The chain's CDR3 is CASSSNRNRDGNQPQHF. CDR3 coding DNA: TGTGCCAGCAGTTCCAATCGCAACAGGGATGGCAATCAGCCCCAGCATTTT.

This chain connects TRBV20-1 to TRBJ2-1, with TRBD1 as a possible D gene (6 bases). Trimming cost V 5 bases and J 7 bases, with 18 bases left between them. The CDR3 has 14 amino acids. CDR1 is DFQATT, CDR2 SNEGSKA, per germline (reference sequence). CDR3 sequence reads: CSAEQGFTNNEQFF. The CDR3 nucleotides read TGCAGTGCTGAACAGGGTTTTACGAATAATGAGCAGTTCTTC.

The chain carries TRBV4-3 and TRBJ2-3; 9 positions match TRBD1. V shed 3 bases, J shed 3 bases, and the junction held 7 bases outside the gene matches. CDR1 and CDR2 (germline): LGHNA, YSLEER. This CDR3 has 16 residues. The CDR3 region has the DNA TGCGCCAGCAGCCAGGGTGGGGACAGGGCAACAGATACGCAGTATTTT. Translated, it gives CASSQGGDRATDTQYF.

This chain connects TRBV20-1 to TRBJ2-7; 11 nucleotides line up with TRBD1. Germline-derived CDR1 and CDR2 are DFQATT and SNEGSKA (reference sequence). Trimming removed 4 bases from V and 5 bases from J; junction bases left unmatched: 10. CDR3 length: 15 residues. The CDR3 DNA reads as TGCAGTGCTACGAGCCGGGACAGGGGGGTCGACGAGCAGTACTTC. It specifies CSATSRDRGVDEQYF.

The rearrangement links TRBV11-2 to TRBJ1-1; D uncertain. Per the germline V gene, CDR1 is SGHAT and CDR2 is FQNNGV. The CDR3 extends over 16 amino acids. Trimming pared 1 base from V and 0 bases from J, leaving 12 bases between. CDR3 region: CASSLVPRTLNTEAFF. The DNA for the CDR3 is TGTGCCAGCAGCTTAGTCCCCCGAACCCTGAACACTGAAGCTTTCTTT.

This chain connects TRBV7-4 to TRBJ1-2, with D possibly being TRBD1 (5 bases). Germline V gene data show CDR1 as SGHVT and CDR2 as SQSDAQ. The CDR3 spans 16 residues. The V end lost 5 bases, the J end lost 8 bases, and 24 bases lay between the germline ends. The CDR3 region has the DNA TGTGCCAGCAGCGTAGGTTCTCGGGTGCAAGCAGGGGGCTACACCTTC. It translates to CASSVGSRVQAGGYTF.

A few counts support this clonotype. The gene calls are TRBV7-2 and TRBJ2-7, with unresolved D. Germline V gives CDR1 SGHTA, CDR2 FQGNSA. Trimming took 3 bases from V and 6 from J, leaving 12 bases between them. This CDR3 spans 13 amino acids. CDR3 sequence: CASSFSRASEQYF. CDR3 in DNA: TGTGCCAGCAGCTTTAGCCGGGCCAGCGAGCAGTACTTC.

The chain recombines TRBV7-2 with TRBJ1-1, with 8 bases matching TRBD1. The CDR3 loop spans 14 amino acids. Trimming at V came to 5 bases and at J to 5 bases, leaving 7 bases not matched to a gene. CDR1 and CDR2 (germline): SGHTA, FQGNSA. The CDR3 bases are TGTGCCAGCAGCCAAAGCCGGACAGGGACTGAAGCTTTCTTT. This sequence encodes CASSQSRTGTEAFF.

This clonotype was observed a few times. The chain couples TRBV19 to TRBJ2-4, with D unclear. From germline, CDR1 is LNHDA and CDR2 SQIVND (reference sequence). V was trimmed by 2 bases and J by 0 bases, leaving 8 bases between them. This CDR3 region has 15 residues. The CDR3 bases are TGTGCCAGTAGTATACCTAACTTAGCCAAAAACATTCAGTACTTC. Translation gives CASSIPNLAKNIQYF. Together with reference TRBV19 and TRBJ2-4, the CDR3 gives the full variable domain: DGGITQSPKYLFRKEGQNVTLSCEQNLNHDAMYWYRQDPGQGLRLIYYSQIVNDFQKGDIAEGYSVSREKKESFPLTVTSAQKNPTAFYLCASSIPNLAKNIQYFGAGTRLSVL.

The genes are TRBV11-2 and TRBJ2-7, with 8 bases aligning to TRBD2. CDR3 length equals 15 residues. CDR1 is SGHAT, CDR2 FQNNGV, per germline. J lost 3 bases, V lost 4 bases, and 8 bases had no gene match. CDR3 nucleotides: TGTGCCAGCAGCTCCGCCGCGGGGGGCCGCTACGAGCAGTACTTC. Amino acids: CASSSAAGGRYEQYF.

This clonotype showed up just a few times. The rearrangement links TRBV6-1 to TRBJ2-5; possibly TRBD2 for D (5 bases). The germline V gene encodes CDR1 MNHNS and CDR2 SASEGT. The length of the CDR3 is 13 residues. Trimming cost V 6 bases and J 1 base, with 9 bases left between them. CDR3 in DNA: TGTGCCAGCAGCGGGAATTTCCAAGAGACCCAGTACTTC. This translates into CASSGNFQETQYF.

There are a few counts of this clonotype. Written as DNA, the CDR3 is TGTGCCAGCAGTGCCACGGGACAGGCCTACGAGCAGTACTTC. This encodes CASSATGQAYEQYF. J is TRBJ2-7 and V is TRBV6-1, with 8 nucleotides matching TRBD1. The V gene end was trimmed by 4 bases and the J gene end by 2 bases; junction bases not matched to a gene: 4. The CDR3 length is 14 residues. Looked up from germline, CDR1 is MNHNS and CDR2 is SASEGT.

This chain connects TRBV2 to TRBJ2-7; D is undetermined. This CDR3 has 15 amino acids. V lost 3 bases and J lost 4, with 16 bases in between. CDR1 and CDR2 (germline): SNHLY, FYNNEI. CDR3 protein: CASSDGGRFNYEQYF. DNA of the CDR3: TGTGCCAGCAGTGATGGCGGCAGGTTCAATTACGAGCAGTACTTC. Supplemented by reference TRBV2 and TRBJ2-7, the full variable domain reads EPEVTQTPSHQVTQMGQEVILRCVPISNHLYFYWYRQILGQKVEFLVSFYNNEISEKSEIFDDQFSVERPDGSNFTLKIRSTKLEDSAMYFCASSDGGRFNYEQYFGPGTRLTVT.

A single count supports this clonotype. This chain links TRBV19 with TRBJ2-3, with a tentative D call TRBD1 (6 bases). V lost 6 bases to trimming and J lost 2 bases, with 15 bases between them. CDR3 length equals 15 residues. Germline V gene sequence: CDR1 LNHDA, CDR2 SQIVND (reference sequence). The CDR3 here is CASSLLGTNTDTQYF. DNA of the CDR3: TGTGCCAGTAGCCTTCTCGGGACAAACACAGATACGCAGTATTTT.

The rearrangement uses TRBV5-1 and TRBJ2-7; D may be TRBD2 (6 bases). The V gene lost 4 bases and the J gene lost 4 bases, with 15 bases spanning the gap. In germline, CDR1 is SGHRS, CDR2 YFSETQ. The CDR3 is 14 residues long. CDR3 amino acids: CASSPLAAQYEQYF. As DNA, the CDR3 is TGCGCCAGCAGCCCATTAGCGGCTCAATACGAGCAGTACTTC.

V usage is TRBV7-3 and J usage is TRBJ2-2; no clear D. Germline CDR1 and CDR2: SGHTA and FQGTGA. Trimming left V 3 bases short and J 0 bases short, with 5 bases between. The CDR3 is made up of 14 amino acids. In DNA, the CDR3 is TGTGCCAGCAGCTTGGGCACGAACACCGGGGAGCTGTTTTTT. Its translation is CASSLGTNTGELFF.